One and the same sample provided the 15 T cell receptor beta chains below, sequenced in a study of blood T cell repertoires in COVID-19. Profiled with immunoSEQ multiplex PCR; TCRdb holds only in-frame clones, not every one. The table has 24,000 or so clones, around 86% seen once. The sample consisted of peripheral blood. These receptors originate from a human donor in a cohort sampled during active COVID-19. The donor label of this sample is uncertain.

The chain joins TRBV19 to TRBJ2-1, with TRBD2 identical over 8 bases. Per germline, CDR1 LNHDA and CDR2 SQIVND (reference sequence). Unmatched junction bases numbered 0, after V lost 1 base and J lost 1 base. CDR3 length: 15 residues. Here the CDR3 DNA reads TGTGCCAGTAGTATAGCTAGCGGGTCCTACAATGAGCAGTTCTTC. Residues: CASSIASGSYNEQFF.

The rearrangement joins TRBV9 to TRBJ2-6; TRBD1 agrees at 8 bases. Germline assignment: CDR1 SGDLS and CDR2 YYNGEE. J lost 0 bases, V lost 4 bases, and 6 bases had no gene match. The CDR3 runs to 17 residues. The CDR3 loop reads CASSMGQAVSGANVLTF. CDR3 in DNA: TGTGCCAGCAGCATGGGACAGGCTGTCTCTGGGGCCAACGTCCTGACTTTC. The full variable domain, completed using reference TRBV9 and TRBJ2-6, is DSGVTQTPKHLITATGQRVTLRCSPRSGDLSVYWYQQSLDQGLQFLIQYYNGEERAKGNILERFSAQQFPDLHSELNLSSLELGDSALYFCASSMGQAVSGANVLTFGAGSRLTVL.

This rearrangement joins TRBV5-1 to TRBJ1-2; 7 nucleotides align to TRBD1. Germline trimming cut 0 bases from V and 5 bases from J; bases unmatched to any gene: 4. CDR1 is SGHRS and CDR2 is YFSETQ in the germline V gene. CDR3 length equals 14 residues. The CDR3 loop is CASSLDTGVYGYTF. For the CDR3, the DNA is TGCGCCAGCAGCTTGGATACAGGGGTATATGGCTACACCTTC.

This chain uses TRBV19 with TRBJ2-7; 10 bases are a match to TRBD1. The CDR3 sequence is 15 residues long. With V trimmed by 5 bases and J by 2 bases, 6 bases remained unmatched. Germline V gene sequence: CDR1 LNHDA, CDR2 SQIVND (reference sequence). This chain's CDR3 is CASSPPGTGAYEQYF. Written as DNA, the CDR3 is TGTGCCAGTAGTCCCCCCGGGACAGGGGCCTACGAGCAGTACTTC.

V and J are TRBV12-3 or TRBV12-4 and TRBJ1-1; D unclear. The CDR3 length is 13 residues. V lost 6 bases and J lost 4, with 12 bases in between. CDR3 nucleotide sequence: TGTGCCAGCAGCAATGGAGAGGCCACTGAAGCTTTCTTT. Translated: CASSNGEATEAFF.

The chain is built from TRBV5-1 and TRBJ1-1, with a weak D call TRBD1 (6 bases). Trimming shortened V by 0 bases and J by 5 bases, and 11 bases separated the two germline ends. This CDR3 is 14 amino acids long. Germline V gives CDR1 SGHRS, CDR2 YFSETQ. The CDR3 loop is CASSLARGGTEAFF. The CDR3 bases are TGCGCCAGCAGCTTGGCCAGGGGAGGGACTGAAGCTTTCTTT.

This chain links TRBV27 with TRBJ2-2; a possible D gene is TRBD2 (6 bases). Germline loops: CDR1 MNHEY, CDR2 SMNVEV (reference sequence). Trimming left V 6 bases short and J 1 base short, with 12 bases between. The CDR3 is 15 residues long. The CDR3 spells CASRQTGVNTGELFF. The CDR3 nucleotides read TGTGCCAGCAGACAGACGGGGGTGAACACCGGGGAGCTGTTTTTT.

The CDR3 DNA follows: TGCGCCAGCAGCTCAACCGGACAAGTGACCGGGGAGCTGTTTTTT. The encoded protein is CASSSTGQVTGELFF. V usage is TRBV5-1 and J usage is TRBJ2-2; tentative D call: TRBD1 (5 bases). The CDR3 sequence is 15 residues long. The ends were cut back, 3 bases at V and 5 bases at J, with 14 bases in the middle. Germline V gene sequence: CDR1 SGHRS, CDR2 YFSETQ.

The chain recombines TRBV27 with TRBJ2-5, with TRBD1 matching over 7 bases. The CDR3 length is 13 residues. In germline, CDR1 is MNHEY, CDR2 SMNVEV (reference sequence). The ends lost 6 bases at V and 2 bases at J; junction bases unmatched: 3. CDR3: CASRRTGQETQYF. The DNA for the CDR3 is TGTGCCAGCAGGAGGACAGGACAAGAGACCCAGTACTTC.

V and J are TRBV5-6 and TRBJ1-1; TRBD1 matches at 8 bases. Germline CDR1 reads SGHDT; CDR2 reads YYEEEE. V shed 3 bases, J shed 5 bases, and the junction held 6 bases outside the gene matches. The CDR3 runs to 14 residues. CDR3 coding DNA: TGTGCCAGCAGCTACGGACAGGGCGGGACTGAAGCTTTCTTT. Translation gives CASSYGQGGTEAFF.

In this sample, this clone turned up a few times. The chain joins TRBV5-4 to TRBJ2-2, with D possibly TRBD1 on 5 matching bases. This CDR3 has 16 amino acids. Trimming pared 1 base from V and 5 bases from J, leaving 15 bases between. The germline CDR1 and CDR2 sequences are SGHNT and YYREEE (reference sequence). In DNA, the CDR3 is TGTGCCAGCAGCTTGAGCCAGGGCCAAGGGACCGGGGAGCTGTTTTTT. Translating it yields CASSLSQGQGTGELFF.

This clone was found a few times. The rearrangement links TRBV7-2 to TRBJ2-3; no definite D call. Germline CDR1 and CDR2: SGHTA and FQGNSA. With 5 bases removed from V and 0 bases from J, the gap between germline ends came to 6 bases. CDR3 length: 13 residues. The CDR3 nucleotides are TGTGCCAGCAGCCCCCCGAGCACAGATACGCAGTATTTT. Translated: CASSPPSTDTQYF.

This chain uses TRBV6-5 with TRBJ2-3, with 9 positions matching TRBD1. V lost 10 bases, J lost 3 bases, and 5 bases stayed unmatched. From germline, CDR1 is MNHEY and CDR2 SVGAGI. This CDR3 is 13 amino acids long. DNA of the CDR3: TGTGCCACGAAACAGGGGGCGACAGATACGCAGTATTTT. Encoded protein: CATKQGATDTQYF.

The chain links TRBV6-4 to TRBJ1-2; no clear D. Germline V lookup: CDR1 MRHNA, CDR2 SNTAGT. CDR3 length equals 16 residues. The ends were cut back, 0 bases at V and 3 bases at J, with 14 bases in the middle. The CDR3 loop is CASSDSTGFKDYGYTF. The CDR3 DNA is TGTGCCAGCAGTGACTCGACGGGATTCAAAGACTATGGCTACACCTTC.

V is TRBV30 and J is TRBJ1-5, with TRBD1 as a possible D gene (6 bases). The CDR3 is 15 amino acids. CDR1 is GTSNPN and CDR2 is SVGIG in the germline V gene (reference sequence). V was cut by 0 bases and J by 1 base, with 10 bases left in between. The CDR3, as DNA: TGTGCCTGGAGTGTTCAGCAGGGGAGCAATCAGCCCCAGCATTTT. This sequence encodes CAWSVQQGSNQPQHF.